Reported below is one T cell receptor beta chain. Assay: immunoSEQ multiplex PCR; the TCRdb copy retains only in-frame clones and omits some. This sample has tens of thousands of clones; around nine tenths occur once, and the top ten carry approximately 1.9%. This specimen comes from a study of blood T cell repertoires in COVID-19. Study-wide context: COVID-19 samples from acute and convalescent phases originated in the United States, Italy and Spain. Sources were T cells, B-cell-depleted T cells, or PBMCs; the material itself was cDNA or gDNA.

This clonotype originated in a woman between 55 and 75 years old with acute or convalescent COVID-19. Sequenced material: peripheral blood.

CDR3 nucleotide sequence: TGTGCCAGCAGCCACCGGGACAGGGTTAACTATGGCTACACCTTC. Translated, it gives CASSHRDRVNYGYTF. The chain employs TRBV3-1 (or the pseudogene TRBV3-2) and TRBJ1-2; 9 bases fit TRBD1. Germline lookup yields CDR1 LGHDT and CDR2 YNNKEL (reference sequence). The CDR3 extends over 15 amino acids. J lost 1 base, V lost 3 bases, and 3 bases had no gene match.